This TCR beta chain was observed in a study of blood T cell repertoires in COVID-19. Study background: Sites across the United States, Italy and Spain contributed samples from acute and convalescent COVID-19.

As processed by the authors: Scientists estimated how many nucleated cells there were by amplifying reference gene primers. TCRdb's copy holds only in-frame clones and misses some; the assay was immunoSEQ multiplex PCR. V, J and clone size are those of that table, while D and trimming were read from the DNA. The top ten clones hold roughly 2.3% of a sample with 100,000 or so clones, around 90% of them seen once. Germline V gene data show CDR1 as LGHNA and CDR2 as YNFKEQ. V lost 6 bases and J 6 bases, leaving 6 bases between the germline ends. CDR3 length: 11 residues. This chain connects TRBV4-2 to TRBJ2-1; D ambiguous. Sequencing was carried out using peripheral blood. The origin of this receptor is a human donor with active COVID-19. The donor label of this sample is uncertain. The CDR3 DNA follows: TGTGCCAGCAGTCTCAGCAATGAGCAGTTCTTC. Residues: CASSLSNEQFF.